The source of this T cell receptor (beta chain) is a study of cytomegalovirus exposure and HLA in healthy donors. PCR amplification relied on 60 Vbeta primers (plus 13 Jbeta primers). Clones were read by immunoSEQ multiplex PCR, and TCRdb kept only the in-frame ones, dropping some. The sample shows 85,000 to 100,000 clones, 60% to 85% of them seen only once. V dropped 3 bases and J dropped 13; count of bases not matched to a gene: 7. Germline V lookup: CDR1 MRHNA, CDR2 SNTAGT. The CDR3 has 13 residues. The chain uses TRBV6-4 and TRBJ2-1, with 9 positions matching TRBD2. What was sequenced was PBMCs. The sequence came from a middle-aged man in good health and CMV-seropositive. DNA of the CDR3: TGTGCCAGCAGTGAAATAGCGGGGGTAACCCAGTTCTTC. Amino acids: CASSEIAGVTQFF.